What follows is one T cell receptor (beta chain) and its context. What it recognizes is unknown. The CDR3 loop spans 15 amino acids. CDR1 is GTSNPN and CDR2 is SVGIG in the germline V gene (reference sequence). Trimming at V came to 5 bases and at J to 4 bases, leaving 13 bases not matched to a gene. This entry belongs to a study of identical twins. Findings of the study overall: Those out-of-frame alpha sequences shared by twins showed an excess of low generation probability.

TCRdb re-called the 5' RACE reads with MiXCR, one entry per CDR3 protein. The repertoire consists of approximately 240,000 distinct CDR3 sequences, with about 14% occurring once and the leading ten covering 8.5% to 10%. Sequenced: memory (CD45RO+) T cells sorted from blood. This sequence originates from a woman between 18 and 29 years old in good health. This chain uses TRBV30 with TRBJ2-7, with 8 bases aligning to TRBD2. The CDR3 sequence is CAWRQSGSTPYEQYF. CDR3 in DNA: TGTGCCTGGCGCCAAAGCGGGAGCACTCCGTACGAGCAGTACTTC.